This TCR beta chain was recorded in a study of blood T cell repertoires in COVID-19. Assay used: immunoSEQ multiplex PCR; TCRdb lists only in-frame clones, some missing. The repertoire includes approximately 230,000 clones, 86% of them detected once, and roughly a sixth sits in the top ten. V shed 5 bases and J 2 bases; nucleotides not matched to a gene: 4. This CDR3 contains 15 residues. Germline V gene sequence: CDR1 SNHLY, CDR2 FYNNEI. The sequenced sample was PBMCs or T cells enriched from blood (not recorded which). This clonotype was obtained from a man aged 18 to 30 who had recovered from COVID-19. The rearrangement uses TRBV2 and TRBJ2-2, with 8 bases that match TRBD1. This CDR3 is CASSTQGANTGELFF. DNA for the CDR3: TGTGCCAGCAGTACCCAGGGGGCTAACACCGGGGAGCTGTTTTTT.